This T cell receptor beta chain was identified during a study of shared clonotypes between healthy human individuals. Study details: Used for every donor were three CD4 naive, three CD4 memory, two CD8 naive and one CD8 memory plate. The study, taken as a whole, reports: Naive subsets typically showed greater estimated richness than memory subsets.

The CDR3 extends over 15 amino acids. CDR1 and CDR2 (germline): GTSNPN, SVGIG (reference sequence). V gave up 3 bases and J gave up 3 bases, with 15 bases separating them. Profiled with immunoSEQ multiplex PCR; TCRdb holds only in-frame clones, not every one. The sample comprises roughly 700,000 clones, around 74% of which are singletons, and about 1.8% rests with the top ten. Comment on this clone: Its antigen is not identified.

CD4+ cells yielded CD45RA+ naive and CD45RA-negative memory subsets. This receptor was identified in a woman aged 30 to 39 in good health. Sequencing was carried out using memory CD4+ T cells sorted from blood. Subset defined: CD45RA-negative fraction. The V gene is TRBV30, the J gene TRBJ2-1; D is possibly TRBD1 or TRBD2 (6 bases each). CDR3 sequence: CAWRGGQPGYNEQFF. The CDR3 region has the DNA TGTGCCTGGAGGGGGGGACAACCTGGCTACAATGAGCAGTTCTTC.